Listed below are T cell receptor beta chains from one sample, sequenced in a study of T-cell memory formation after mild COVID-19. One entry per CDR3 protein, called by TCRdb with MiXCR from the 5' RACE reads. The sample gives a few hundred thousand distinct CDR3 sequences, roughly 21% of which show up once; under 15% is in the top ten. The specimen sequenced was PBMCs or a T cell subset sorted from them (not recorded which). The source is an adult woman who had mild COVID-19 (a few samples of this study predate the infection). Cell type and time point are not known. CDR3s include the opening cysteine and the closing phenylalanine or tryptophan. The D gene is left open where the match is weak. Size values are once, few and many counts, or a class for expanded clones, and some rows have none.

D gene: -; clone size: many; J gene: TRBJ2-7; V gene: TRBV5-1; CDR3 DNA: TGTGCCAGCAGCTTAGGCTACGAGCAGTACTTC; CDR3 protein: CASSLGYEQYF
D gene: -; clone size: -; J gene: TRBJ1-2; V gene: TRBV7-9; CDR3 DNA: TGTGCCAGCAGCCCGATGCAGAACTATGGCTACACCTTC; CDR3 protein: CASSPMQNYGYTF
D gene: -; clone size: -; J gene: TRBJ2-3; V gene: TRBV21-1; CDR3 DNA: TGTGCCAGCAGCAATCGACGTTGCCCCGCAGATACGCAGTATTTT; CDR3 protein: CASSNRRCPADTQYF
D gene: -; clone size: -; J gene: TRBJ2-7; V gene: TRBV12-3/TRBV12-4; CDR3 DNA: TGTGCCAGCAGTCCCGGGGGGCAGCGGGGCCTCAGCTCCTACGAGCAGTACTTC; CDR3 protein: CASSPGGQRGLSSYEQYF
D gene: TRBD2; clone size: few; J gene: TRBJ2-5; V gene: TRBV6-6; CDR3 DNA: TGTGCCAGCACTCAGACTAGCGGACAAGAGACCCAGTACTTC; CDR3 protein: CASTQTSGQETQYF
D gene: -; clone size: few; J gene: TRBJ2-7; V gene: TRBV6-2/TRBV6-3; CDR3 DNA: TGTGCCTGCGAGGAAAGGGCGGACGAGCAGTACTTC; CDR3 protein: CACEERADEQYF
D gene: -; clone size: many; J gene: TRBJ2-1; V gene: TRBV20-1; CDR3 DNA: TGCAGTGCTAGCTCCTACAATGAGCAGTTCTTC; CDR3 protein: CSASSYNEQFF
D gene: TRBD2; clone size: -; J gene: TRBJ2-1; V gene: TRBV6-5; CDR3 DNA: TGTGCCAGCAGAACAGCGGGAATCAGCTACAATGAGCAGTTCTTC; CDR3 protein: CASRTAGISYNEQFF
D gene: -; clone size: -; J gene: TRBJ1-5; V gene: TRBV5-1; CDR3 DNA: TGCGCCAGCAGCTTGTCGGGCGACGGCAATCAGCCCCAGCATTTT; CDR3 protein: CASSLSGDGNQPQHF
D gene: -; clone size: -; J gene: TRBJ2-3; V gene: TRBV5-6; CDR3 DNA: TGTGCCAGCTCAGCTTGGGAAAGCCCTAGCACAGATACGCAGTATTTT; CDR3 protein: CASSAWESPSTDTQYF
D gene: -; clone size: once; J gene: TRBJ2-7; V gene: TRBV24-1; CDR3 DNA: TGTGCCACCAGTGTTGGGCGAGGAAGTGCCTACGAGCAGTACTTC; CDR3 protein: CATSVGRGSAYEQYF
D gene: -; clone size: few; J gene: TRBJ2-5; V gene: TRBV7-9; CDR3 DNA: TGTGCCAGCAGCTTAGATAGTTTGGAGACCCAGTACTTC; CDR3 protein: CASSLDSLETQYF
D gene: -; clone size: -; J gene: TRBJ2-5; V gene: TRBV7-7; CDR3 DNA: TGTGCTAGCACCTTACTCGTCGCGGGTTCCCAAGAGACCCAGTACTTC; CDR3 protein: CASTLLVAGSQETQYF
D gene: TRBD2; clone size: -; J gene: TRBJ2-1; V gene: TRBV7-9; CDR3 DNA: TGTGCCAGCAGTCACGCCACTCTAGCGGAAGATGACAATGAGCAGTTCTTC; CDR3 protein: CASSHATLAEDDNEQFF
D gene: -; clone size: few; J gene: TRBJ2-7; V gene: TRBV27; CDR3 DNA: TGTGCCAGCAGTTTGCGAGAGTTAGGAGTCTACGAGCAGTACTTC; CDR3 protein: CASSLRELGVYEQYF
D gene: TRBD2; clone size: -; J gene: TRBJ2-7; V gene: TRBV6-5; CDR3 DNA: TGTGCCAGCAGTTACTCGACTAGCGGAAACTACGAGCAGTACTTC; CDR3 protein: CASSYSTSGNYEQYF
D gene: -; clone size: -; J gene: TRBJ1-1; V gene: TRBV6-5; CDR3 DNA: TGTGCCAGCTGGAGGGACACTGAAGCTTTCTTT; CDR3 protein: CASWRDTEAFF
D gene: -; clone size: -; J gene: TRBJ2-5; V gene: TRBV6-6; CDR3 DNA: TGTGCCAGCAGTTACTCGGGGACGGGCTGGGGAGAGACCCAGTACTTC; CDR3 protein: CASSYSGTGWGETQYF
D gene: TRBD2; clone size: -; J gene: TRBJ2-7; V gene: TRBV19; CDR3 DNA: TGTGCCAGTAGTATCATCCTTTTCCCGGGACTAGCGGGAGGTCTCTACGAGCAGTACTTC; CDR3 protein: CASSIILFPGLAGGLYEQYF
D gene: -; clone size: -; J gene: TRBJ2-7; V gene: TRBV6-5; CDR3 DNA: TGTGCCAGCAGCCCCCTGGACAGTACCTACGAGCAGTACTTC; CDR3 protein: CASSPLDSTYEQYF
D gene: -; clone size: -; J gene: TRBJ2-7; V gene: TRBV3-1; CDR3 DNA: TGTGCCAGCAGCCACCACGGTACCTACGAGCAGTACTTC; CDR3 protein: CASSHHGTYEQYF
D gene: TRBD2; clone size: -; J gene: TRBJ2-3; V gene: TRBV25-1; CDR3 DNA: TGTGCCAGCAGTGGGGGACTGGGGACTAGCGTGACTACAGATACGCAGTATTTT; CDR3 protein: CASSGGLGTSVTTDTQYF
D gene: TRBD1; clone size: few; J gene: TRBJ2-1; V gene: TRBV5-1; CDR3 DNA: TGCGCCCTGAGGGCGGGACAGGAATACAATGAGCAGTTCTTC; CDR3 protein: CALRAGQEYNEQFF
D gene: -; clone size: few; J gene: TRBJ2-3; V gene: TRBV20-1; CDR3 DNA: TGCAGTGCTAGAGATTCTTTCCGGGGGCAAGATACGCAGTATTTT; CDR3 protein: CSARDSFRGQDTQYF
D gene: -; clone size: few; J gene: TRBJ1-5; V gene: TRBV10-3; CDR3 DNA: TGTGCCATCAGTGATTACTTAGCCAATCAGCCCCAGCATTTT; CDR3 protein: CAISDYLANQPQHF
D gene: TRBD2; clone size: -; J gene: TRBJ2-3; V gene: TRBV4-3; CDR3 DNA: TGCGCCAGCAGCCAAGAATGGGCGGGAGCAGATACGCAGTATTTT; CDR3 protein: CASSQEWAGADTQYF
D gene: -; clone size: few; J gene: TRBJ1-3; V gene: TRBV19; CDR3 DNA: TGTGCCAGTAGTACTTCTACTCTCTCTGGAAACACCATATATTTT; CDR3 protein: CASSTSTLSGNTIYF
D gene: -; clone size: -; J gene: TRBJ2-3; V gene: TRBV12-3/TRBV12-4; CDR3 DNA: TGTGCCAGCAGTTTAATCCTAGATACGCAGTATTTT; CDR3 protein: CASSLILDTQYF
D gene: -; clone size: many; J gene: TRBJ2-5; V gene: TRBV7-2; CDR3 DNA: TGTGCCAGCAGCTTAGAGACCCAGTACTTC; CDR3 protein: CASSLETQYF
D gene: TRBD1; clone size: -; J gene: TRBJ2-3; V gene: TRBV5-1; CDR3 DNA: TGCGCCAGCAGCTTGGAAGGTCCGGGACAGGGGGCGACAGATACGCAGTATTTT; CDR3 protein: CASSLEGPGQGATDTQYF
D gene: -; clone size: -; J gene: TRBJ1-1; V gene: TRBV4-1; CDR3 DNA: TGCGCCAGCAGCCAAACGGTACTGGACGGCAACACTGAAGCTTTCTTT; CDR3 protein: CASSQTVLDGNTEAFF
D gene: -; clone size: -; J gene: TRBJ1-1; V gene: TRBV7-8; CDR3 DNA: TGTGCCAGCAGCACACTTCGCCTGAACACTGAAGCTTTCTTT; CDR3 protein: CASSTLRLNTEAFF
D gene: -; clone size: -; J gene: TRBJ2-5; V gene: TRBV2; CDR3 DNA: TGTGACAGCAGACAAAGGGAAAGGACCGACAGGCACGAGCTCGCCTTCCAAGAGACCCAGTACTTC; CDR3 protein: CDSRQRERTDRHELAFQETQYF
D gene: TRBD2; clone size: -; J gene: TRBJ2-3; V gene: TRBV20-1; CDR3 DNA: TGCAGTGCTAGAGTTGTAAGCGGGGGAGTTAGCGCAGATACGCAGTATTTT; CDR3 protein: CSARVVSGGVSADTQYF
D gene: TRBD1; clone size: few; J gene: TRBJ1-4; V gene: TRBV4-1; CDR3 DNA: TGCGCCAGCAGCCAAGCGAAGGACAGGGGTGAAAAACTGTTTTTT; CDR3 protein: CASSQAKDRGEKLFF
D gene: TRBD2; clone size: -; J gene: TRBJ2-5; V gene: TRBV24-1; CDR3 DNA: TGTGCCACCAATAGCGGGAGACTGGGTGAGACCCAGTACTTC; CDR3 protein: CATNSGRLGETQYF
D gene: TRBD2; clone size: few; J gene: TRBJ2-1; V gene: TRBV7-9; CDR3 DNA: TGTGCCAGCAGACTGGGGACTAGCGGGTGGGAGCAGTTCTTC; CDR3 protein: CASRLGTSGWEQFF
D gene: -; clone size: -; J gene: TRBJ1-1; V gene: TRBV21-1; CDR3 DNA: TGTGCCATCTCAGGTCAAGCTTTCTTT; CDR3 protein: CAISGQAFF
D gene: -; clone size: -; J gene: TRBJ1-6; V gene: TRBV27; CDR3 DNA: TGTGCCAGCTCCACGCAGGGTCATAATTCACCCCTCCACTTT; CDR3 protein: CASSTQGHNSPLHF
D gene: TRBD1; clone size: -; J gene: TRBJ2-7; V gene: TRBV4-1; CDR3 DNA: TGCGCCAGCAGCCCCCTAGGGGGCATCCACGAGCAGTACTTC; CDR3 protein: CASSPLGGIHEQYF
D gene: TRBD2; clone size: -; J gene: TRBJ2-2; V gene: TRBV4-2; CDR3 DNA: TGTGCCAGCAGCCAAGAGGTGGCGGGAGGGCCAAACGGGGAGCTGTTTTTT; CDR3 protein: CASSQEVAGGPNGELFF
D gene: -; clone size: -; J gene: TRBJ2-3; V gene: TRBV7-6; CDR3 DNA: TGTGCCAGCAGCCCTAAGGGGTATGGGGGCACAGATACGCAGTATTTT; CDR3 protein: CASSPKGYGGTDTQYF
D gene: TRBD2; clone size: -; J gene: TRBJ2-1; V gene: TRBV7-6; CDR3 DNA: TGTGCCAGCACCACAAAACAGGCGGGACTAGCGGGGGGATACAATGAGCAGTTCTTC; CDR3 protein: CASTTKQAGLAGGYNEQFF
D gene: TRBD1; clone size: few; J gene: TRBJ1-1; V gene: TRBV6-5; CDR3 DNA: TGTGCCAGCAGTCGACAGGGTAAAGACACTGAAGCTTTCTTT; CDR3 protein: CASSRQGKDTEAFF
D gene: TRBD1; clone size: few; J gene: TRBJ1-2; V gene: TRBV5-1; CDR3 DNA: TGCGCCAGCAGCGTCAGGGGGGACTATGGCTACACCTTC; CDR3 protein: CASSVRGDYGYTF
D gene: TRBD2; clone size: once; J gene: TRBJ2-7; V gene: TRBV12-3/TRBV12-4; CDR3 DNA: TGTGCCAGCAGTTTAGTTGGGACTAGCGGGTTCTCCTACGAGCAGTACTTC; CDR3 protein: CASSLVGTSGFSYEQYF
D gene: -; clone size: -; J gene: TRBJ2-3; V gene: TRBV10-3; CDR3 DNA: TGTGCCATCAGTCTGGGGGGCCAGACAGATACGCAGTATTTT; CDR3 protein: CAISLGGQTDTQYF
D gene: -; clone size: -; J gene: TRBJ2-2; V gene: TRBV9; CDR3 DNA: TGTGCCAGCAGCGGCGTTGGGGTTGGAACCGGGGAGCTGTTTTTT; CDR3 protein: CASSGVGVGTGELFF
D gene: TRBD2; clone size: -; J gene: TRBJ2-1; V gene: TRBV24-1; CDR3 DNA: TGTGCCACCAGTGATCCCCTAGCGGGAGATGCTGAGCAGTTCTTC; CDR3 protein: CATSDPLAGDAEQFF
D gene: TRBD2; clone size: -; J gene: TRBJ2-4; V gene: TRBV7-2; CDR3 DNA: TGTGCCAGCAGCTCGGGAGGGACCCAAAACATTCAGTACTTC; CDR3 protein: CASSSGGTQNIQYF
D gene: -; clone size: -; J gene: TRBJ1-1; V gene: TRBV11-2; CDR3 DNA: TGTGCCAGCAGCTTAGCGGCGGGAGGGGTTGAAGCTTTCTTT; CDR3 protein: CASSLAAGGVEAFF
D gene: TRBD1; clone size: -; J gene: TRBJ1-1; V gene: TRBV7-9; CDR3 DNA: TGTGCCAGCAGCTTCAGGGGGGAGAACACTGAAGCTTTCTTT; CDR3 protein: CASSFRGENTEAFF
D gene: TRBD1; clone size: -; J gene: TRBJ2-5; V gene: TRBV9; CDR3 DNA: TGTGCCGGACGGACAGGGGAAGAGACCCAGTACTTC; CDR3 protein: CAGRTGEETQYF
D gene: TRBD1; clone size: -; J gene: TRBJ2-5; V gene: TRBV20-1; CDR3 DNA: TGCAGTGCTAGAGGACAGGGCCTCCAAGAGACCCAGTACTTC; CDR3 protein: CSARGQGLQETQYF
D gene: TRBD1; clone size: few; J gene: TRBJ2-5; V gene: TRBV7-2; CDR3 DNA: TGTGCCAGCAGCTTATGGGACAGGGAAGACGAGACCCAGTACTTC; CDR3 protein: CASSLWDREDETQYF
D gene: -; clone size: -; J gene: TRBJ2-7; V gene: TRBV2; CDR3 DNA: TGTGCCATCAGTGGGGGGGACAGCCTACGTTACGAGCAGTACTTC; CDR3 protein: CAISGGDSLRYEQYF